This entry describes one T cell receptor beta chain. No antigen is known for it. Profiling relied on immunoSEQ multiplex PCR, and the TCRdb table lists in-frame clones only, not all of them. The sample includes approximately 99,000 clones, roughly 80% of them seen just once. This specimen comes from a study of PD-1 blockade in classical Hodgkin lymphoma. Study-wide background: Nivolumab was administered to patients intravenously at 3 mg/kg every 2 weeks.

Every patient was affected by relapse after autologous stem cell transplantation, while exposure to brentuximab vedotin was not uniform. Classifying best responses yielded complete response, partial response or progressive disease. General study points: Diversity similar to that of newly diagnosed patients was seen at baseline in complete responders. There was a significant rise in CD4+ TCR diversity by C4D1, with no such rise for CD8+.

The clonotype comes from a human donor with classical Hodgkin lymphoma. The input for sequencing was peripheral blood mononuclear cells (PBMCs), taken before the second cycle of nivolumab.

The CDR3 DNA is TGTGCCAGTAGCGCCCTGGGGGGACGAAGCACAGATACGCAGTATTTT. Translating gives CASSALGGRSTDTQYF. The rearrangement uses TRBV19 and TRBJ2-3, with TRBD2 as a possible D gene (6 bases). The V and J ends lost 6 bases and 0 bases respectively, with 16 bases between them. CDR1 and CDR2 from the germline V gene are LNHDA and SQIVND (reference sequence). The CDR3 consists of 16 residues.